This TCR beta chain was sequenced during a study of neurological immune-mediated disorders. This clonotype was counted many times. Its antigen is as yet unknown. Study findings and constraints: Expanded clones shared no identical CDR3 amino acid sequences across subjects, which suggested private TCR-beta repertoires in all groups.

Germline CDR1 reads DFQATT; CDR2 reads SNEGSKA (reference sequence). The length of the CDR3 is 18 residues. The ends lost 4 bases at V and 6 bases at J; junction bases unmatched: 16. 5'RACE with 10-nucleotide random UMIs produced the cDNA. TCRdb itself ran the 5' RACE reads through MiXCR, one entry per CDR3 protein. The sample holds roughly 70,000 distinct CDR3 sequences, 3.5% to 5% seen once. Material: PBMCs. This clonotype was obtained from a man aged 25 to 40 with multiple sclerosis. The chain has TRBV20-1 and TRBJ2-1, with 12 bases that match TRBD2. The DNA of the CDR3 is TGCAGTGCTACTCGACTAGCGGGGGACCCGTCGACCGTCAATGAGCAGTTCTTC. Translated: CSATRLAGDPSTVNEQFF.